This T cell receptor (beta chain) was recovered during a study of OX40 agonist ivuxolimab in advanced cancers. Overall study results and limits: Averaging showed that CD8+ T cells had more expanded clones than CD4+ did.

Concerning this clone itself: Its antigen is still unknown.

Sequencing was performed with immunoSEQ multiplex PCR; in TCRdb, only in-frame clones are kept and a portion is missing. The sample records 55,000 to 60,000 clones, less than 90% being singletons. Trimming left V 4 bases short and J 3 bases short, with 16 bases between. This CDR3 contains 17 residues. The germline V gene has CDR1 SGHNT and CDR2 YENEEA. This clonotype originated in an adult with an advanced solid tumor such as melanoma, head and neck, liver or kidney cancer. This chain uses TRBV11-3 with TRBJ2-6; D not certain. The sample consisted of CD4+ or CD8+ T cells sorted from blood, taken in a trial of the OX40 agonist ivuxolimab. The CDR3 DNA reads TGTGCCAGCAGCTGGGCGTCCCGGTGGGGTGGGGCCAACGTCCTGACTTTC. Protein: CASSWASRWGGANVLTF.